This record covers a single T cell receptor (beta chain). These data come from a study of early T cells in non-severe SARS-CoV-2 infection. Unique molecular identifiers were attached to individual cDNA molecules. TCRdb reprocessed the 5' RACE reads with MiXCR, giving one entry per CDR3 protein. The table has 80,000 to 100,000 distinct CDR3 sequences, 14% seen once. The source material was whole blood. The sequence came from an adult who was a healthcare worker with PCR-confirmed SARS-CoV-2 infection or an uninfected control (not recorded which).

The CDR3: CASSRDSSNQPQHF. The DNA of the CDR3 is TGTGCCAGCAGCCGCGACAGTAGCAATCAGCCCCAGCATTTT. The chain links TRBV7-2 to TRBJ1-5, with D maybe TRBD1 (5 bases). V gave up 5 bases and J gave up 0 bases, with 8 bases separating them. This CDR3 has 14 residues. From germline, CDR1 is SGHTA and CDR2 FQGNSA.